The T cell receptor beta chain under discussion was sequenced for a study of naive and memory T cell subsets. Study results and limitations: Possibly reflecting memory cells re-expressing CD45RA, a few larger clonotypes occurred in naive repertoires, especially CD8. In CD4 and CD8 cells, diversity dropped from naive through EMRA. Clonotypes are single alpha or beta chains, not paired receptors.

The beta constant-region primer was an equimolar mix of two oligonucleotides covering TRBC1 and TRBC2. Nested alpha and beta constant-region primers with the SP2 primer drove four PCR rounds on ligated cDNA. TCRdb re-analysed the UMI-ligation and nested PCR reads in MiXCR, keeping a single row per CDR3 protein. Among approximately 140,000 distinct CDR3 sequences listed, about a fifth were seen once. Separate alpha and beta amplification began at the second PCR step. Four subsets defined by CD45RA and CD27 were sorted after CD3, CD4, CD8 and live/dead staining. Turning to this clonotype: As yet, its antigen is unknown.

CDR1 MGHRA and CDR2 YSYEKL come from the germline V gene. Germline trimming cut 5 bases from V and 4 bases from J; bases unmatched to any gene: 4. This CDR3 is built from 14 residues. This TCR derives from a human donor in good health. The source material was naive CD8+ T cells from blood. The rearrangement links TRBV4-1 to TRBJ2-3; 9 bases are shared with TRBD2. CDR3 amino acids: CASSSGGQADTQYF. CDR3 in DNA: TGCGCCAGCAGCAGCGGGGGGCAGGCAGATACGCAGTATTTT.